This T cell receptor (beta chain) was profiled in a study of blood T cells in healthy people across ages (dated by TCRdb to between 2015 and 2017). As for the study more broadly: Template switching captured roughly one uniquely barcoded TCR beta cDNA molecule per two T cells in model experiments. Age-related changes in TCR beta repertoire diversity were measured in the study by deep sequencing normalized with unique cDNA molecular identifiers. The donors were split into four age groups: young (average 16 years), middle-aged (over 35), aged (roughly 68) and long-lived (over 80). To avoid experimental bias, donors of different ages were spread randomly across the sequencing lanes. The study analyzed two additional independent replicas of 1 million unique cDNA reads from the same blood draw for two donors, one aged 18 to 30 and one aged 80 or older.

General conclusions and limits of the study: There was a strong correlation between observed TCR beta diversity and the percentage of naive T cells measured by flow cytometry. The CMV infection status of donors was not known, potentially confounding age-related changes in expanded clonotypes. Observed TCR beta diversity per million T cells fell roughly linearly with age, and a significant reduction was already apparent by age approximately 40. Estimates of total diversity from one million sequenced T cells were regarded as lower bounds and underestimates. Compared with the aged group, the long-lived group had more naive CD4+ T cells, fewer expanded clones and increased TCR diversity, suggesting age selection. Since profiling was done on bulk unsorted PBMCs, naive and antigen-experienced compartments could not be conclusively compared.

For CDR1 and CDR2, the germline V gene lists MDHEN and SYDVKM. V is trimmed back by 6 bases and J by 5 bases, and the junction contains 4 bases that no gene match accounts for. The CDR3 starts with the cysteine, ends with the phenylalanine, and has 15 residues. This entry keeps only the CDR3 DNA: 45 bases, framed from base 1. Library preparation was by 5' RACE. Instrument on record: Illumina HiSeq 2500. A second PCR of roughly 7 to 11 cycles was performed with a sample-barcoded 5' primer and a J-beta primer mix. A template-switch 5' adaptor carrying 12 random nucleotides introduced a unique molecular identifier onto each TCR beta cDNA molecule. Each sample yielded at least 2.5 million CDR3-containing paired-end reads. The Mint cDNA synthesis kit, primed by a TRBC-specific oligonucleotide, was used to synthesize first-strand cDNA from all RNA. Following uracil-DNA glycosylase treatment, a first 18-cycle PCR with universal primers M1SS and BC2_uni_R was performed on all cDNA. As for how the authors treated the data: For normalization, 1 million high-quality reads, each with a distinct molecular identifier, were randomly selected from each sample. Instead of being binned into consensus sequences, reads with shared molecular identifiers were discarded. MiTCR, run with a Q25 quality threshold and the strictest error-elimination algorithm, handled CDR3 identification, clonotype clustering and error correction. A nonparametric unseen species model with Euler transformation was used to estimate lower-bound total TCR beta diversity. TCRdb reprocessed the public reads (quality trimming at Q25 with fastp, clone calling with MiXCR) and kept in-frame beta chains. Each entry is one CDR3 protein sequence, shown with its most common DNA and genes. The V and J calls reflect TCRdb's pipeline rather than the authors' work. For this sample there are fewer than 900,000 distinct CDR3 sequences; under 40% appear just once. The ten largest clones represent 10% to 15% of the sample.

Donors were under 40 systemically healthy Caucasian individuals from Russia aged roughly 6 to 90 years. Each donor gave around 9 milliliters of peripheral blood, collected into EDTA-treated Vacutainer tubes. Ficoll-Paque density-gradient centrifugation was used to isolate PBMCs, with at least 6 million obtained per sample. Total RNA, at least 6 micrograms per sample, was extracted from PBMCs with Trizol reagent. For every donor, flow cytometry on a PBMC aliquot measured the percentage of naive CD45RAhigh/CD27high T cells. Notes on this clonotype: Its antigen is still unknown. No base quality information exists; no much larger clone differs at one position.

The sequenced sample consisted of blood. The receptor comes from a man aged 18 to 29 in good health. The chain links TRBV28 with TRBJ2-1, with TRBD2 identical over 13 junction bases. Here is the DNA: TGTGCCAGCAGCGACGGACTAGCGGGGGACAATGAGCAGTTCTTC. Its translation reads: CASSDGLAGDNEQFF.